This passage covers 16 T cell receptor beta chains from one sample sequenced in a study of human T cells and chemical hapten exposure. Specified time point: patch test 2, 6 weeks after DPC sensitization. The sample's treatment: therapeutic diphenylcyclopropenone sensitization with weekly scalp DPC. TCRdb independently ran MiXCR on the RACE reads; one entry per CDR3 protein. This table holds about 85,000 distinct CDR3 sequences, around a tenth found once. The source material was whole blood, sampled in connection with sensitization to the hapten diphenylcyclopropenone (DPC). The receptor source for this set is a man between 18 and 29 years old with alopecia areata. Some clones in this sample may be carry-over from other donors' samples.

This rearrangement joins TRBV18 to TRBJ2-1; 10 bases are a match to TRBD2. Germline CDR1 reads KGHSH; CDR2 reads LQKENI. The CDR3 contains 18 residues. Trimming cost V 1 base and J 1 base; bases outside gene matches: 7. The CDR3 nucleotides are TGTGCCAGCTCACCACTAGCGGGGGGCCGGGGTTCCTACAATGAGCAGTTCTTC. Protein product: CASSPLAGGRGSYNEQFF.

The chain combines TRBV12-3 or TRBV12-4 with TRBJ2-1; a possible D gene is TRBD1 (6 bases). CDR3 length: 12 residues. With 8 bases removed from V and 1 base from J, the gap between germline ends came to 6 bases. CDR3 in DNA: TGTGCCAGCCAGGGGTCCTACAATGAGCAGTTCTTC. Translated, it gives CASQGSYNEQFF.

The rearrangement joins TRBV20-1 to TRBJ2-2; 8 positions match TRBD1. CDR1 is DFQATT and CDR2 is SNEGSKA in the germline V gene (reference sequence). The CDR3 covers 16 residues. Trimming removed 3 bases from V and 4 bases from J; junction bases left unmatched: 10. The CDR3 DNA reads TGCAGTGCTAGGACCACAGGGGGAAGAGGCACCGGGGAGCTGTTTTTT. Protein product: CSARTTGGRGTGELFF.

This clonotype was detected only a few times. The chain joins TRBV3-1 to TRBJ2-3; no reliable D call. V lost 1 base, J lost 2 bases, and 7 bases lay in between. The CDR3 covers 14 residues. Per germline, CDR1 LGHDT and CDR2 YNNKEL (reference sequence). This CDR3 is CASSQVTSTDTQYF. CDR3 DNA: TGTGCCAGCAGCCAAGTGACTTCCACAGATACGCAGTATTTT.

The chain links TRBV2 to TRBJ1-2; D remains unclear. The CDR3 runs to 13 residues. Germline-derived CDR1 and CDR2 are SNHLY and FYNNEI. Trimming cost V 7 bases and J 8 bases, with 17 bases left between them. The CDR3 loop reads CASTNQNRGGYTF. The CDR3 nucleotides are TGTGCCAGCACCAACCAGAACCGCGGAGGCTACACCTTC.

This clonotype has a handful of counts. The chain employs TRBV12-3 or TRBV12-4 and TRBJ1-6, with 7 bases identical to TRBD1. Unmatched junction bases numbered 8, after V lost 6 bases and J lost 9 bases. CDR3 length equals 14 residues. CDR3 DNA: TGTGCCAGCAGCTCAACAGGGGAGAGTTCACCCCTCCACTTT. Amino acids: CASSSTGESSPLHF.

The rearrangement uses TRBV20-1 and TRBJ2-7, with D perhaps TRBD1 or TRBD2 (9 bases each). The CDR3 is 15 amino acids. Germline CDR1 is DFQATT and CDR2 is SNEGSKA (reference sequence). V was shortened by 0 bases and J by 6 bases, with 18 bases between the two germline ends. Written as DNA, the CDR3 is TGCAGTGCTAGAGATCTAGCGGGACAGGGACTCGAGCAGTACTTC. As protein: CSARDLAGQGLEQYF.

The chain employs TRBV2 and TRBJ2-1; 8 positions agree with TRBD1. CDR1 is SNHLY, CDR2 FYNNEI, per germline. V lost 4 bases, J lost 4 bases, and 6 bases stayed unmatched. The CDR3 spans 15 residues. The CDR3 is CASSGTGRGYNEQFF. The CDR3 region has the DNA TGTGCCAGCAGTGGGACAGGGCGAGGGTACAATGAGCAGTTCTTC.

This clonotype was seen ten or more times. The rearrangement uses TRBV27 and TRBJ2-7; D unresolved. Germline V CDR1 and CDR2: MNHEY, SMNVEV (reference sequence). The CDR3 has 13 amino acids. The V gene lost 1 base and the J gene lost 2 bases, with 6 bases spanning the gap. The CDR3 sequence: CASSLYRAYEQYF. CDR3 nucleotides: TGTGCCAGCAGTTTATACAGAGCCTACGAGCAGTACTTC.

The chain employs TRBV11-2 and TRBJ2-1, with unresolved D. The V and J ends lost 5 bases and 9 bases respectively, with 8 bases between them. From germline, CDR1 is SGHAT and CDR2 FQNNGV. The length of the CDR3 is 11 residues. Here the CDR3 reads CASSPGPEQFF. DNA of the CDR3: TGTGCCAGCAGCCCGGGTCCTGAGCAGTTCTTC. The full variable domain, completed using reference TRBV11-2 and TRBJ2-1, is EAGVAQSPRYKIIEKRQSVAFWCNPISGHATLYWYQQILGQGPKLLIQFQNNGVVDDSQLPKDRFSAERLKGVDSTLKIQPAKLEDSAVYLCASSPGPEQFFGPGTRLTVL.

The sample holds a few counts of this clonotype. This sequence joins TRBV9 and TRBJ2-7; D is unclear. V dropped 3 bases and J dropped 6 bases, with 4 bases sitting between them. Germline V CDR1 and CDR2: SGDLS, YYNGEE. The CDR3 has 10 residues. The CDR3 DNA reads as TGTGCCAGCAGCGCGGGCGAGCAGTACTTC. Amino acid sequence: CASSAGEQYF.

This clonotype was counted at least ten times. The chain links TRBV7-6 to TRBJ2-7, with D possibly being TRBD2 (6 bases). This CDR3 has 12 amino acids. The germline CDR1 and CDR2 sequences are SGHVS and FNYEAQ. Trimming shortened V by 5 bases and J by 6 bases, and 11 bases separated the two germline ends. CDR3 region: CASSPGGVEQYF. In DNA form, the CDR3 reads TGTGCCAGCAGCCCCGGAGGGGTCGAGCAGTACTTC.

Many counts were recorded for this clonotype. The V call is TRBV11-2, the J call TRBJ1-4, with a tentative D call TRBD1 (6 bases). The V gene's germline CDR1 is SGHAT and CDR2 FQNNGV. V lost 2 bases, J lost 8 bases, and 15 bases lay in between. The CDR3 is made up of 15 amino acids. The CDR3 sequence is CASSLLGQKEEKLFF. The CDR3 DNA reads TGTGCCAGCAGCTTATTAGGACAGAAGGAAGAAAAACTGTTTTTT. Combining the CDR3 with reference TRBV11-2 and TRBJ1-4 gives the whole variable domain EAGVAQSPRYKIIEKRQSVAFWCNPISGHATLYWYQQILGQGPKLLIQFQNNGVVDDSQLPKDRFSAERLKGVDSTLKIQPAKLEDSAVYLCASSLLGQKEEKLFFGSGTQLSVL.

V gene TRBV4-1 combines with J gene TRBJ2-3, with D possibly matching TRBD1 (7 bases). The germline V gene encodes CDR1 MGHRA and CDR2 YSYEKL. Trimming left V 0 bases short and J 4 bases short, with 14 bases between. This CDR3 has 16 amino acids. The CDR3 loop is CASSQDSAGGPDTQYF. The CDR3 nucleotides are TGCGCCAGCAGCCAAGATTCGGCAGGGGGGCCAGATACGCAGTATTTT.

The chain recombines TRBV5-1 with TRBJ2-7, with a tentative D call TRBD2 (6 bases). The CDR3 runs to 15 residues. CDR1 and CDR2 from the germline V gene are SGHRS and YFSETQ. Trimming removed 1 base from V and 2 bases from J, with 13 bases in between. CDR3 sequence: CASSLRAGPTYEQYF. The CDR3 DNA reads as TGCGCCAGCAGCTTGAGGGCGGGGCCGACCTACGAGCAGTACTTC. The full variable domain, rest sourced from reference TRBV5-1 and TRBJ2-7, is KAGVTQTPRYLIKTRGQQVTLSCSPISGHRSVSWYQQTPGQGLQFLFEYFSETQRNKGNFPGRFSGRQFSNSRSEMNVSTLELGDSALYLCASSLRAGPTYEQYFGPGTRLTVT.

The sample holds many counts of this clonotype. The chain joins TRBV7-9 to TRBJ2-1, with D perhaps matching TRBD1 (6 bases). The germline gives CDR1 SEHNR, CDR2 FQNEAQ (reference sequence). The CDR3 runs to 14 residues. The germline V and J ends were trimmed by 1 base and 5 bases, with 9 bases remaining between them. The CDR3 reads CASSLEQGDNEQFF. The CDR3 coding sequence is TGTGCCAGCAGCTTAGAACAGGGAGACAATGAGCAGTTCTTC. The variable domain in full, with the rest retrieved from reference TRBV7-9 and TRBJ2-1, is DTGVSQNPRHKITKRGQNVTFRCDPISEHNRLYWYRQTLGQGPEFLTYFQNEAQLEKSRLLSDRFSAERPKGSFSTLEIQRTEQGDSAMYLCASSLEQGDNEQFFGPGTRLTVL.